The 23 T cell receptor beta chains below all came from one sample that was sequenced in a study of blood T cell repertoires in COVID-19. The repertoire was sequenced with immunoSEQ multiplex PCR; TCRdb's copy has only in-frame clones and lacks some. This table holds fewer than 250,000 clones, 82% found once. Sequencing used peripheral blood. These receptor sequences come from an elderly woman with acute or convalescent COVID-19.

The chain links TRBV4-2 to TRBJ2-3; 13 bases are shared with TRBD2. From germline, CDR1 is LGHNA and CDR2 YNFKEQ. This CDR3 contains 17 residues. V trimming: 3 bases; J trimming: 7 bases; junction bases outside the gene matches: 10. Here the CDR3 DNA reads TGTGCCAGCAGCCAGTCCAGGACTAGCGGGAGTGCAAATACGCAGTATTTT. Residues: CASSQSRTSGSANTQYF.

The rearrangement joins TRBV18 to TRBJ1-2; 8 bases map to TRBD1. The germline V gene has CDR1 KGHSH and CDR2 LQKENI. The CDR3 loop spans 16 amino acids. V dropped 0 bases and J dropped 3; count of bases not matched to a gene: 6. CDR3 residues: CASSPPGVTGDYGYTF. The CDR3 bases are TGTGCCAGCTCACCACCGGGGGTGACAGGGGACTATGGCTACACCTTC.

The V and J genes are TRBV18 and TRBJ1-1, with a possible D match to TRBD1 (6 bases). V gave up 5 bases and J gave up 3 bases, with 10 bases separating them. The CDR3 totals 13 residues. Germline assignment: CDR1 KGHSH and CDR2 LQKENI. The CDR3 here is CASSSNRDTEAFF. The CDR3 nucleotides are TGTGCCAGCTCATCAAACAGGGACACTGAAGCTTTCTTT.

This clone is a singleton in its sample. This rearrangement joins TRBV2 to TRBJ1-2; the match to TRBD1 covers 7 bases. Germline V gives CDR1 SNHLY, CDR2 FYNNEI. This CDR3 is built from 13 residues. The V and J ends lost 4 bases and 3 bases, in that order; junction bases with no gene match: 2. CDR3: CASSATGYYGYTF. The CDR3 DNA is TGTGCCAGCAGTGCGACAGGGTACTATGGCTACACCTTC.

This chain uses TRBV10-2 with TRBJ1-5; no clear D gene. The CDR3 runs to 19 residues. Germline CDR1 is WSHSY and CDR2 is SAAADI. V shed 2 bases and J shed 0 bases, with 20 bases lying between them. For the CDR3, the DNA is TGCGCCAGCAGTGAGCTTCAGGATTTCTGGTCCTATAGCAATCAGCCCCAGCATTTT. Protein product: CASSELQDFWSYSNQPQHF.

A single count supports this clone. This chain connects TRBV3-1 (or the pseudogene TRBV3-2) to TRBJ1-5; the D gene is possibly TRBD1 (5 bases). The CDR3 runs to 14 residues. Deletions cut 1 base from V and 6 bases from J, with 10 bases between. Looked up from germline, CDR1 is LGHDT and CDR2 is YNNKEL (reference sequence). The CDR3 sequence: CASSQVQGGQPQHF. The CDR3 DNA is TGTGCCAGCAGCCAAGTTCAGGGAGGTCAGCCCCAGCATTTT.

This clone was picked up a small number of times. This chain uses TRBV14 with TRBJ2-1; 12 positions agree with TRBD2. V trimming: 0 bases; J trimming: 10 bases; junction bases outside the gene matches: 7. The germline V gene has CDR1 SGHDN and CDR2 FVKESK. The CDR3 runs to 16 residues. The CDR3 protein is CASSQDILAGGAEQFF. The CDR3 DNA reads TGTGCCAGCAGCCAAGATATACTAGCGGGAGGTGCAGAGCAGTTCTTC. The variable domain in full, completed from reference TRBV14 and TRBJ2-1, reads EAGVTQFPSHSVIEKGQTVTLRCDPISGHDNLYWYRRVMGKEIKFLLHFVKESKQDESGMPNNRFLAERTGGTYSTLKVQPAELEDSGVYFCASSQDILAGGAEQFFGPGTRLTVL.

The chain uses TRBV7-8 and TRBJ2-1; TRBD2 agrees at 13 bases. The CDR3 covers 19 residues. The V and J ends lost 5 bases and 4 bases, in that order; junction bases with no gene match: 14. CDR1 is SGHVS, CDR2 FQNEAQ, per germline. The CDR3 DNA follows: TGTGCCAGCAGCCCGACCTATCGGACTAGCGGGGGTCTATACAATGAGCAGTTCTTC. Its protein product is CASSPTYRTSGGLYNEQFF.

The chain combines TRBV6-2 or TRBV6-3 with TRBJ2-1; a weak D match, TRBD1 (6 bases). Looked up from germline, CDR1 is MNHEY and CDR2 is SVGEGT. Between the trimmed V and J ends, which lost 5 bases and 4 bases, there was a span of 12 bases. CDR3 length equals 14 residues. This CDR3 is CASSKLQGYNEQFF. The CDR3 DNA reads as TGTGCCAGCAGTAAACTCCAGGGGTACAATGAGCAGTTCTTC.

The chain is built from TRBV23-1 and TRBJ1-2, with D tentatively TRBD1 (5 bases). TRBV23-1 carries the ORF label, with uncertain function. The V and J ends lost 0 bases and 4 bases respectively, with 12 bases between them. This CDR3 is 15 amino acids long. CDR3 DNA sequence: TGCGCCAGCAGTCAATCCGCAGGGCTGGGCTATGGCTACACCTTC. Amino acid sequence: CASSQSAGLGYGYTF.

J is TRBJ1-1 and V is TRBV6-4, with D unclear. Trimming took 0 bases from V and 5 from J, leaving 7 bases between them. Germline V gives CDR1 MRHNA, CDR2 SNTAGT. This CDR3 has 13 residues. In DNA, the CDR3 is TGTGCCAGCAGTGACTCGACTAAAACTGAAGCTTTCTTT. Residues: CASSDSTKTEAFF.

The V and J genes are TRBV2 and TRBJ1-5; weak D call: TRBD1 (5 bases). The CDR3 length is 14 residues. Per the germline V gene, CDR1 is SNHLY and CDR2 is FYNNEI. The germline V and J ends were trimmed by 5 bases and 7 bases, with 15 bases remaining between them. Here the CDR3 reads CASSKLGQGQPQHF. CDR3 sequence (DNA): TGTGCCAGCAGTAAGCTAGGGCAGGGACAGCCCCAGCATTTT.

This CDR3 reads CASSVGTGGNNYGYTF. The CDR3 DNA reads as TGTGCCAGCAGCGTAGGTACAGGGGGTAATAACTATGGCTACACCTTC. The chain combines TRBV9 with TRBJ1-2; 8 nucleotides match TRBD1. Germline V CDR1 and CDR2: SGDLS, YYNGEE. The CDR3 is made up of 16 amino acids. The V gene end was trimmed by 0 bases and the J gene end by 1 base; junction bases not matched to a gene: 5.

As DNA, the CDR3 is TGCGCCAGCAGTATAAGCATCGGGGTTAACGAAAAACTGTTTTTT. Residues: CASSISIGVNEKLFF. V gene TRBV4-3 combines with J gene TRBJ1-4; D remains ambiguous. V lost 6 bases, J lost 8 bases, and 19 bases lay in between. Germline V gene sequence: CDR1 LGHNA, CDR2 YSLEER. This CDR3 contains 15 residues.

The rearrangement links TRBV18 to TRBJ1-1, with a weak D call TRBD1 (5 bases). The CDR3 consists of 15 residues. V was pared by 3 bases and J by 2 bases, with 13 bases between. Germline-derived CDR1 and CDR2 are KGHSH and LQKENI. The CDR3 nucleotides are TGTGCCAGCTCACCGCACCCAGGGCCCAACACTGAAGCTTTCTTT. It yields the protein CASSPHPGPNTEAFF.

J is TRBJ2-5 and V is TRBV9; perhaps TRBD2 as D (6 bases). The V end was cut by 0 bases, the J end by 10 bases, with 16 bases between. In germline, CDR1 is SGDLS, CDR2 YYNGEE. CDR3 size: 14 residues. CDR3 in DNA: TGTGCCAGCAGCGTAGGGGAGGCCCGATTGATCCAGTACTTC. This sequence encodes CASSVGEARLIQYF.

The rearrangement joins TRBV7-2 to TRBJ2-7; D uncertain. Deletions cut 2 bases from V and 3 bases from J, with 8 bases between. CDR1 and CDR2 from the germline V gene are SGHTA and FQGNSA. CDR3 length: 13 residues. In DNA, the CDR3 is TGTGCCAGCAGCTTACGATCGGGCTACGAGCAGTACTTC. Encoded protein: CASSLRSGYEQYF.

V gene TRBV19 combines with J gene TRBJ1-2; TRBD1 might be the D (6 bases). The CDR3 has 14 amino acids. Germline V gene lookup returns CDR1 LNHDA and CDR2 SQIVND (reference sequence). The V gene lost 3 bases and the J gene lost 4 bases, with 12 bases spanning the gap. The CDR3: CASSIQGKGYGYTF. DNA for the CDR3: TGTGCCAGTAGTATCCAGGGGAAGGGCTATGGCTACACCTTC.

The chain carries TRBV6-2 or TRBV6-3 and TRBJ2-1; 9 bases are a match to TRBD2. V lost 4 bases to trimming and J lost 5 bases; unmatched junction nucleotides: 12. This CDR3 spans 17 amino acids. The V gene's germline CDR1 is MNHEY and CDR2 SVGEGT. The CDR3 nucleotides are TGTGCCAGCAGTTCCTCTAGCGGGACGGACAAGGACAATGAGCAGTTCTTC. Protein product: CASSSSSGTDKDNEQFF.

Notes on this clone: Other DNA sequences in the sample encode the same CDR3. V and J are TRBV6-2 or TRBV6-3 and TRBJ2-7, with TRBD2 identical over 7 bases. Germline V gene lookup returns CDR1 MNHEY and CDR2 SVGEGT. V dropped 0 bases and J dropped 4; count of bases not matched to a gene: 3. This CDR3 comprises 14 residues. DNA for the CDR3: TGTGCCAGCAGTTACTCGGGAGGGTCTTACGAGCAGTACTTC. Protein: CASSYSGGSYEQYF.

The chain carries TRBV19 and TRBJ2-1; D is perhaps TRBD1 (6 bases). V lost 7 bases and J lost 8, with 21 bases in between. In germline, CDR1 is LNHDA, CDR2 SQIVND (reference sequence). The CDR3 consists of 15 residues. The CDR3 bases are TGTGCCAGTACCTCCCGAGGGGGAAGTGTCGATGAGCAGTTCTTC. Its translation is CASTSRGGSVDEQFF. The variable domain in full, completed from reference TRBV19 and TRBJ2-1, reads DGGITQSPKYLFRKEGQNVTLSCEQNLNHDAMYWYRQDPGQGLRLIYYSQIVNDFQKGDIAEGYSVSREKKESFPLTVTSAQKNPTAFYLCASTSRGGSVDEQFFGPGTRLTVL.

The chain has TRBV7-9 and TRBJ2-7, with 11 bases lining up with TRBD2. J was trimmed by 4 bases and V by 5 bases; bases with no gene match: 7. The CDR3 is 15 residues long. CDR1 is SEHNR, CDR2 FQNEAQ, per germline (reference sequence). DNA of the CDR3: TGTGCCAGCAGCCGCGGGACTAGCGGAACATACGAGCAGTACTTC. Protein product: CASSRGTSGTYEQYF. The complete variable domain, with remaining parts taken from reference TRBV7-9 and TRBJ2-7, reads DTGVSQNPRHKITKRGQNVTFRCDPISEHNRLYWYRQTLGQGPEFLTYFQNEAQLEKSRLLSDRFSAERPKGSFSTLEIQRTEQGDSAMYLCASSRGTSGTYEQYFGPGTRLTVT.

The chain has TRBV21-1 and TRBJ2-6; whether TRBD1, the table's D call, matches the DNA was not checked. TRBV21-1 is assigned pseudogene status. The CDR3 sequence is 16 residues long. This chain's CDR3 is CASSLRDRAGANVLTF. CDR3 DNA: TGTGCCAGCAGCCTCCGGGACAGGGCTGGGGCCAACGTCCTGACTTTC.